Presented here are 2 T cell receptor beta chains from one specimen sequenced in a study of CD8 T cells in Susac syndrome. RNA amounts of roughly 0.5 to 1 ug underwent reverse transcription with random hexamers. TCRdb independently ran MiXCR on the immunoSEQ multiplex PCR reads; one entry per CDR3 protein. The sample carries just over 150,000 distinct CDR3 sequences, roughly 94% recorded once. The sequencing sample was made of CD8+ T cells from PBMCs. These receptors originate from a human donor with multiple sclerosis.

The count of this clonotype is one. The rearrangement joins TRBV15 to TRBJ2-5, with D perhaps matching TRBD1 (6 bases). Germline V gene sequence: CDR1 LNHNV, CDR2 YYDKDF (reference sequence). Trimming removed 6 bases from V and 1 base from J, with 18 bases in between. The CDR3 has 16 residues. The chain's CDR3 is CATSDKGVRSQETQYF. DNA of the CDR3: TGTGCCACCAGTGACAAGGGGGTTCGCTCCCAAGAGACCCAGTACTTC.

This clonotype was seen only once. The V and J genes are TRBV2 and TRBJ2-7; no reliable D call. CDR1 and CDR2 (germline): SNHLY, FYNNEI. Trimming cost V 2 bases and J 6 bases, with 17 bases left between them. The CDR3 is 15 residues long. The CDR3 sequence: CASSETKGNSREQYF. As DNA, the CDR3 is TGTGCCAGCAGTGAAACGAAGGGTAATAGTCGCGAGCAGTACTTC.